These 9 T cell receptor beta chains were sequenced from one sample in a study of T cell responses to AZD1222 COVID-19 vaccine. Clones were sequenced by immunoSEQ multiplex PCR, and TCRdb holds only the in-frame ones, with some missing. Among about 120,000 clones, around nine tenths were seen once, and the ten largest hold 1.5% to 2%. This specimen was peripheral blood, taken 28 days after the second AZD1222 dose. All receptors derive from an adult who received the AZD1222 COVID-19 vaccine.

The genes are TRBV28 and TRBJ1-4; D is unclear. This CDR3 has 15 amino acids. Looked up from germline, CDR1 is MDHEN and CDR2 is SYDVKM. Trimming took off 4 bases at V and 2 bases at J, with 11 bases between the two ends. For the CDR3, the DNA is TGTGCCAGCAGTTCCGTCGGGCTGACTAATGAAAAACTGTTTTTT. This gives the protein CASSSVGLTNEKLFF.

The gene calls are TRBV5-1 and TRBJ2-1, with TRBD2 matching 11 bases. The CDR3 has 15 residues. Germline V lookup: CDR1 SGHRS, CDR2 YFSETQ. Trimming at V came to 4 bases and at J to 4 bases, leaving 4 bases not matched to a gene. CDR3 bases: TGCGCCAGCAGCGTAGCGGGAGGGAGTTACAATGAGCAGTTCTTC. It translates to CASSVAGGSYNEQFF.

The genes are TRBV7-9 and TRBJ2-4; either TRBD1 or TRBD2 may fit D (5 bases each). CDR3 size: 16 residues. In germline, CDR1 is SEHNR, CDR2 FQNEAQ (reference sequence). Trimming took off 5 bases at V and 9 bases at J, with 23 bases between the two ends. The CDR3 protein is CASSDRGKPADGIQYF. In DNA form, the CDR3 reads TGTGCCAGCAGCGACCGGGGCAAACCCGCGGACGGCATTCAGTACTTC.

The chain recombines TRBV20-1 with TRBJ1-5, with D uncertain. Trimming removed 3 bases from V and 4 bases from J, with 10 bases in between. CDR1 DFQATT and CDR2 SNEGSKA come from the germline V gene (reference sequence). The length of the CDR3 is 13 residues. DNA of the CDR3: TGCAGTGCTAGTATGACGGCGAATCAGCCCCAGCATTTT. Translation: CSASMTANQPQHF.

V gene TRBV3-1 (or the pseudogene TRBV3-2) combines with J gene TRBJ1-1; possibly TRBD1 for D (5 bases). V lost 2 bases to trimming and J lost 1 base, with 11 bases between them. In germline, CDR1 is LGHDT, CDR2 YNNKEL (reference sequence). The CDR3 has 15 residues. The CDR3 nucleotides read TGTGCCAGCAGCCAATCAGGGAGAGGGAACACTGAAGCTTTCTTT. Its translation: CASSQSGRGNTEAFF.

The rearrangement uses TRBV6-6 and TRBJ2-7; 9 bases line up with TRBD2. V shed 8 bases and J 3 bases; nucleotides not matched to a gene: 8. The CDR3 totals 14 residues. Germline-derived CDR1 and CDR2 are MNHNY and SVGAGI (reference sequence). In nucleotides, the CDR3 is TGTGCCAGCGCTTCGACTAGCGGTCTCTACGAGCAGTACTTC. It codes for CASASTSGLYEQYF.

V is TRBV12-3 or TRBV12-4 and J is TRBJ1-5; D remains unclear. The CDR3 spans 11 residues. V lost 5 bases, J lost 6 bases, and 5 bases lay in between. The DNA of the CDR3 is TGTGCCAGCAGTCCCAGTCAGCCCCAGCATTTT. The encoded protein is CASSPSQPQHF.

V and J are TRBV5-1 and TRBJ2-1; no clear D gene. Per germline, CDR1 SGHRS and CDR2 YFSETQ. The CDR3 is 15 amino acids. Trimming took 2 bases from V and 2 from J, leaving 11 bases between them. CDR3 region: CASSFQQEPYNEQFF. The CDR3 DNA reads TGCGCCAGCAGCTTTCAGCAGGAGCCCTACAATGAGCAGTTCTTC.

This CDR3 reads CSASPRANQPQHF. DNA for the CDR3: TGCAGTGCTAGTCCTAGGGCAAATCAGCCCCAGCATTTT. The chain combines TRBV20-1 with TRBJ1-5; no firm D call. The CDR3 is made up of 13 amino acids. V was pared by 3 bases and J by 4 bases, with 10 bases between. Germline V gene data show CDR1 as DFQATT and CDR2 as SNEGSKA (reference sequence).